The sequence of this TCR beta chain was determined in a study of control samples from healthy donors and cancer patients. Produced via immunoSEQ multiplex PCR; TCRdb's table is partial and in-frame only. The data show 120,000 or so clones, with approximately 91% seen just once and 7.8% held by the top ten. A few counts support this clone. There are 14 residues in the CDR3. Germline V gene lookup returns CDR1 SNHLY and CDR2 FYNNEI. Unmatched junction bases numbered 3, after V lost 5 bases and J lost 1 base. Sequenced: blood. The receptor was derived from a woman between 18 and 29 years old in good health. The chain has TRBV2 and TRBJ2-7, with 9 bases aligning to TRBD1. CDR3 nucleotide sequence: TGTGCCAGCAGTTCCGGGACAGGGTCCTACGAGCAGTACTTC. It is translated as CASSSGTGSYEQYF.